Below, 5 T cell receptor beta chains from the same sample are listed, as sequenced in a study of beta chain features in type 1 diabetes. Every bit of the isolated RNA underwent reverse transcription, so sequencing read expressed TCRB transcripts. TCRdb's copy holds only in-frame clones and misses some; the assay was immunoSEQ multiplex PCR. The sample includes fewer than 550,000 clones, roughly 11% of them seen just once. The sequencing sample was made of naive CD4+ T cells from blood. Source of these receptors: a woman under 30 in good health.

This sequence joins TRBV7-9 and TRBJ2-3; 12 positions agree with TRBD2. J lost 2 bases, V lost 5 bases, and 11 bases had no gene match. The CDR3 runs to 18 residues. Germline-derived CDR1 and CDR2 are SEHNR and FQNEAQ (reference sequence). CDR3 nucleotides: TGTGCCAGCAGCCCAAAAGGACTAGCGGGGTTATACACAGATACGCAGTATTTT. It is translated as CASSPKGLAGLYTDTQYF.

This clone showed up just a few times. The genes are TRBV7-9 and TRBJ2-2, with 7 positions matching TRBD1. After removal of 7 bases from V and 4 bases from J, the junction contained 3 bases not matched to a gene. CDR3 size: 13 residues. Germline loops: CDR1 SEHNR, CDR2 FQNEAQ (reference sequence). Written as DNA, the CDR3 is TGTGCCAGCAACAGGGGTACCACCGGGGAGCTGTTTTTT. Translated, it gives CASNRGTTGELFF.

This clone was detected a few times. The V gene is TRBV7-2, the J gene TRBJ2-1; D uncertain. V was cut by 2 bases and J by 4 bases, with 9 bases left in between. This CDR3 contains 14 residues. Germline V lookup: CDR1 SGHTA, CDR2 FQGNSA. CDR3: CASSLRALYNEQFF. CDR3 DNA sequence: TGTGCCAGCAGCTTAAGGGCTCTGTACAATGAGCAGTTCTTC.

The chain carries TRBV9 and TRBJ2-1; 11 bases line up with TRBD1. Germline-derived CDR1 and CDR2 are SGDLS and YYNGEE. This CDR3 comprises 17 residues. Trimming removed 1 base from V and 7 bases from J; junction bases left unmatched: 10. The CDR3 DNA is TGTGCCAGCAGCGTATCCGTCCGGACAGGGGGCGGGAATGAGCAGTTCTTC. Its translation: CASSVSVRTGGGNEQFF.

This clone was picked up a small number of times. The rearrangement uses TRBV5-1 and TRBJ2-7; 7 bases match TRBD1. Germline V gene data show CDR1 as SGHRS and CDR2 as YFSETQ. CDR3 length equals 15 residues. J lost 0 bases, V lost 3 bases, and 6 bases had no gene match. CDR3 in amino acids: CASSSQGVSSYEQYF. DNA for the CDR3: TGCGCCAGCAGCTCCCAGGGGGTGAGCTCCTACGAGCAGTACTTC.